This entry describes one T cell receptor beta chain. This sample was taken from a study of blood T cell repertoires in COVID-19. Study summary: Spain, Italy and the United States supplied samples that represented acute and convalescent COVID-19. The analysed material was cDNA or gDNA that came from T cells, B-cell-depleted T cells, or PBMCs.

Only in-frame clones appear in the TCRdb table, and some are missing; sequencing was by immunoSEQ multiplex PCR. Among 90,000 to 100,000 clones, 84% were seen once, and the ten largest hold roughly 25%. V was shortened by 2 bases and J by 2 bases, with 10 bases between the two germline ends. The CDR3 extends over 14 amino acids. Germline-derived CDR1 and CDR2 are KGHSH and LQKENI. Sequenced input: peripheral blood. The chain recombines TRBV18 with TRBJ2-7; D is perhaps TRBD1 (5 bases). This sequence originates from a man in his fifties or sixties with acute or convalescent COVID-19. The CDR3 nucleotides are TGTGCCAGCTCACCAGGGCAGGGCCCCTACGAGCAGTACTTC. It translates to CASSPGQGPYEQYF.